Listed below are T cell receptor beta chains from one sample, sequenced in a study of monozygotic twins with cystic fibrosis. The table came from immunoSEQ multiplex PCR; TCRdb's copy has only in-frame clones and leaves some out. This table has 30,000 to 35,000 clones, 90% to 98% appearing once. Material for sequencing was blood. Every receptor here comes from a girl under 10 years old with cystic fibrosis. CDR3s include the opening cysteine and the closing phenylalanine or tryptophan. Fields, in order: J gene, D gene, V gene, clone size, CDR3 protein, CDR3 DNA. D genes are given only for firm matches. A clone size is listed for some rows: how often the clone was seen (once, few, many), or a class if it is expanded.

TRBJ2-1 TRBD1 TRBV5-4 . CASSPTGGRDEQFF TGTGCCAGCAGTCCGACAGGGGGGAGAGATGAGCAGTTCTTC
TRBJ1-5 TRBD1 TRBV6-5 . CASSTQGNSNQPQHF TGTGCCAGCAGTACACAGGGGAATAGCAATCAGCCCCAGCATTTT
TRBJ2-1 . TRBV5-1 . CASSLRTSYNEQFF TGCGCCAGCAGCCTTCGGACAAGTTACAATGAGCAGTTCTTC
TRBJ1-1 . TRBV19 . CASSPENTEAFF TGTGCCAGTAGTCCCGAAAACACTGAAGCTTTCTTT
TRBJ1-3 TRBD1 TRBV2 . CASSKGQRSGNTIYF TGTGCCAGCAGTAAGGGACAGCGCTCTGGAAACACCATATATTTT
TRBJ1-5 . TRBV12-5 few CASGLEGTQPQHF TGTGCTAGTGGTTTAGAAGGCACCCAGCCCCAGCATTTT
TRBJ2-3 . TRBV29-1 . CSVQTIFTDTQYF TGCAGCGTTCAGACCATATTCACAGATACGCAGTATTTT
TRBJ2-6 TRBD2 TRBV13 . CASSLGVVGLAGVAGANVLTF TGTGCCAGCAGCTTAGGCGTAGTGGGACTAGCGGGAGTGGCTGGGGCCAACGTCCTGACTTTC
TRBJ2-2 . TRBV5-5 . CASSAQTSPGELFF TGTGCCAGCAGCGCGCAGACTTCGCCCGGGGAGCTGTTTTTT
TRBJ2-3 . TRBV7-9 once CASSSGVGADTQYF TGTGCCAGCAGCTCCGGGGTAGGGGCGGATACGCAGTATTTT
TRBJ2-1 TRBD1 TRBV9 . CASSEIGQGGNEQFF TGTGCCAGCAGCGAAATAGGACAGGGCGGGAATGAGCAGTTCTTC
TRBJ2-7 TRBD2 TRBV2 . CASTETSGNEQYF TGTGCCAGCACTGAGACTAGCGGAAACGAGCAGTACTTC
TRBJ1-2 . TRBV5-6 . CASSSEFSTDPYGYTF TGTGCCAGCAGCTCGGAATTTTCGACCGATCCCTATGGCTACACCTTC
TRBJ2-1 TRBD2 TRBV7-9 . CASSLGLAGPFEQFF TGTGCCAGCAGCTTGGGACTAGCGGGACCCTTTGAGCAGTTCTTC
TRBJ2-2 TRBD2 TRBV30 once CAWIKRDYTGELFF TGTGCCTGGATTAAGCGGGATTACACCGGGGAGCTGTTTTTT